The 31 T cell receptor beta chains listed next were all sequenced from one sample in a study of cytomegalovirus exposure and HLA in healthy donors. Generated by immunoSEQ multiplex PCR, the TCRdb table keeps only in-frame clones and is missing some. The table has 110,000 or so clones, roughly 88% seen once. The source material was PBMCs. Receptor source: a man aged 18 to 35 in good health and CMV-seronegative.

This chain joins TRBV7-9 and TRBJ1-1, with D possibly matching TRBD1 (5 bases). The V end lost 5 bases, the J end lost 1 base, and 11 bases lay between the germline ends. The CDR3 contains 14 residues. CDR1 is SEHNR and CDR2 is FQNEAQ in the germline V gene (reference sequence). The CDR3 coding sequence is TGTGCCAGCAGCCTCGGGGGGGAGAACACTGAAGCTTTCTTT. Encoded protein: CASSLGGENTEAFF.

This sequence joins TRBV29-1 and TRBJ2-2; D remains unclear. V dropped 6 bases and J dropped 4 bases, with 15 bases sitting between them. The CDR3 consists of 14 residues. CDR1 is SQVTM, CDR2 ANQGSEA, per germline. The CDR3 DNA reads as TGCAGCGTCCGTGGGCTGCTCAGCACCGGGGAGCTGTTTTTT. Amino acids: CSVRGLLSTGELFF.

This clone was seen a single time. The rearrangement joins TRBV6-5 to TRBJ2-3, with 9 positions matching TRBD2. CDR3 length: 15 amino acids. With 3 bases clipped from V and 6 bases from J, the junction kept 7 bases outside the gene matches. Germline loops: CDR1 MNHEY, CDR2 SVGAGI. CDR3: CASSYRRGGLDTQYF. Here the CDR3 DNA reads TGTGCCAGCAGTTATCGGCGGGGGGGCTTGGATACGCAGTATTTT.

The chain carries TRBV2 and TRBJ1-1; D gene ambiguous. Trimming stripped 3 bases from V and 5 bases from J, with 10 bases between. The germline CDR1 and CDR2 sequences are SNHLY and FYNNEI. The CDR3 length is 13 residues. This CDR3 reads CASSDLAGTEAFF. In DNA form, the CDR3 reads TGTGCCAGCAGTGATTTGGCGGGAACTGAAGCTTTCTTT.

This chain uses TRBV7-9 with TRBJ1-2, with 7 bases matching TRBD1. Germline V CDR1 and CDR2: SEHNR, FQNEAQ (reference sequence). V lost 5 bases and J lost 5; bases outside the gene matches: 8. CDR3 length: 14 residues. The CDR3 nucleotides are TGTGCCAGCAGCCCTCGACAGGGCCCGTATGGCTACACCTTC. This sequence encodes CASSPRQGPYGYTF.

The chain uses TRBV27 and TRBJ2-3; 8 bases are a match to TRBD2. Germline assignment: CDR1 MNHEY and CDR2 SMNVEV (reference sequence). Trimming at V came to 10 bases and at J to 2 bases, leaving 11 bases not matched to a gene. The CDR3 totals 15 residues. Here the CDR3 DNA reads TGTGCCACCTCTACCTCCGGGGGGGCCACAGATACGCAGTATTTT. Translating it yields CATSTSGGATDTQYF.

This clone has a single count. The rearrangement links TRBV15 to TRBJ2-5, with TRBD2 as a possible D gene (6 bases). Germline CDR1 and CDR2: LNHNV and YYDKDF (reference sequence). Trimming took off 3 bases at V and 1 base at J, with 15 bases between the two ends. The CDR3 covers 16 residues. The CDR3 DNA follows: TGTGCCACCAGCAGCGGTCCGGGCGGGGTCCAAGAGACCCAGTACTTC. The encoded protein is CATSSGPGGVQETQYF.

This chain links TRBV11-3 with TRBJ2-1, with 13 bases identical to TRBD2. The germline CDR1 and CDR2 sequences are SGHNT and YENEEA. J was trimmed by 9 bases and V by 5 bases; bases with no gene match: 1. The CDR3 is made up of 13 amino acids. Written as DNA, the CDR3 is TGTGCCAGCAGCCGGACTAGCGGGAGTGAGCAGTTCTTC. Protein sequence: CASSRTSGSEQFF.

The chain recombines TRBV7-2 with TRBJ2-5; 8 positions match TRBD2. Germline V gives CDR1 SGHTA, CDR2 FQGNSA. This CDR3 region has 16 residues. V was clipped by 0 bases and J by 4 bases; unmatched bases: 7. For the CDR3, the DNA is TGTGCCAGCAGCTTAGCGGCGGGCGGGGGGCGAGAGACCCAGTACTTC. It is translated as CASSLAAGGGRETQYF.

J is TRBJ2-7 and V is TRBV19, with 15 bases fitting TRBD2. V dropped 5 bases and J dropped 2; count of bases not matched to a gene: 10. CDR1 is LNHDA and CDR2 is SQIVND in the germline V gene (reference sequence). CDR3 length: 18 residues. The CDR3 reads CASSGQGTSGRFTYEQYF. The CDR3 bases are TGTGCCAGTAGTGGACAAGGGACTAGCGGGAGGTTCACCTACGAGCAGTACTTC.

The CDR3 reads CASSIRGGLGSIYF. The CDR3 region has the DNA TGTGCCAGCAGCATCCGGGGGGGTTTAGGTTCCATATATTTT. The chain uses TRBV9 and TRBJ1-3; D perhaps matches TRBD1 (5 bases). The CDR3 is 14 amino acids. The V gene's germline CDR1 is SGDLS and CDR2 YYNGEE. Trimming stripped 4 bases from V and 11 bases from J, with 19 bases between. The variable domain in full, completed from reference TRBV9 and TRBJ1-3, reads DSGVTQTPKHLITATGQRVTLRCSPRSGDLSVYWYQQSLDQGLQFLIQYYNGEERAKGNILERFSAQQFPDLHSELNLSSLELGDSALYFCASSIRGGLGSIYFGEGSWLTVV.

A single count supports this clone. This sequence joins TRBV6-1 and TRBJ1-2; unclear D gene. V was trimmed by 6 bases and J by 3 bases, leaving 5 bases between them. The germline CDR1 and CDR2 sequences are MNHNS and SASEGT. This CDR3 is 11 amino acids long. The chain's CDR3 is CASRIDYGYTF. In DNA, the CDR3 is TGTGCCAGCAGGATAGACTATGGCTACACCTTC.

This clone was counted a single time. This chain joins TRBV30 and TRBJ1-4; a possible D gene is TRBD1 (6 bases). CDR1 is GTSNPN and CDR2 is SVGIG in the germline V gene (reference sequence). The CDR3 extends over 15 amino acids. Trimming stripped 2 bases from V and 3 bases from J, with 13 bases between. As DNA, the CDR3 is TGTGCCTGGAGTTCGGGGGGCCTGGCTAATGAAAAACTGTTTTTT. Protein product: CAWSSGGLANEKLFF.

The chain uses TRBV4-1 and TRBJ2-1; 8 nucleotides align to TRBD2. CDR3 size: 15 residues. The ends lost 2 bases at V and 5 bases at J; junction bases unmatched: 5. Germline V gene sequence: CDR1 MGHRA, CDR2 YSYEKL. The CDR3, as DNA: TGCGCCAGCAGCCAACCCGGGACTAGTCACAATGAGCAGTTCTTC. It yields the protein CASSQPGTSHNEQFF.

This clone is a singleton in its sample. The CDR3 DNA follows: TGCGACCCACGTAGCGGGAGGGCCATGAGTAATGAGCAGTTCTTC. Translation: CDPRSGRAMSNEQFF. V usage is TRBV10-2 and J usage is TRBJ2-1, with 11 bases matching TRBD2. Germline V gene sequence: CDR1 WSHSY, CDR2 SAAADI. CDR3 length: 15 amino acids.

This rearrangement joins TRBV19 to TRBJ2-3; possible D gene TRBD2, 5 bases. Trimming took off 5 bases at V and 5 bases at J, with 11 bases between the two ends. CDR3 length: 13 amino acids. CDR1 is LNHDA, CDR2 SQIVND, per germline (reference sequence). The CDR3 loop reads CASSPGRGDTQYF. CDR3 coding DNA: TGTGCCAGTAGTCCCGGTCGGGGAGATACGCAGTATTTT.

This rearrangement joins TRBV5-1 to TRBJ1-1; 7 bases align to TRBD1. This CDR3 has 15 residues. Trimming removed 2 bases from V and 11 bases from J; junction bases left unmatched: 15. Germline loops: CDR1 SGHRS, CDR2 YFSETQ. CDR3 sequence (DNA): TGCGCCAGCAGCTTTGGTGCCCGGGACAGCCAACGGGCTTTCTTT. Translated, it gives CASSFGARDSQRAFF.

The CDR3, as DNA: TGTGCCAGCAGTTACGGAGGGTCCACTGAAGCTTTCTTT. Encoded protein: CASSYGGSTEAFF. The chain links TRBV6-6 to TRBJ1-1, with no clear D. Per germline, CDR1 MNHNY and CDR2 SVGAGI (reference sequence). V gave up 2 bases and J gave up 4 bases, with 8 bases separating them. The CDR3 sequence is 13 residues long.

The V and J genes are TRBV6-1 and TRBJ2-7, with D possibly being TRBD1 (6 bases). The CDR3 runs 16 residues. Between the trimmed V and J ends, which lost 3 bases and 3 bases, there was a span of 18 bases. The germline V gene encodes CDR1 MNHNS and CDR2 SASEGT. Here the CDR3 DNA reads TGTGCCAGCAGTGAGGGACGAACCATCAGGGGCTACGAGCAGTACTTC. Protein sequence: CASSEGRTIRGYEQYF.

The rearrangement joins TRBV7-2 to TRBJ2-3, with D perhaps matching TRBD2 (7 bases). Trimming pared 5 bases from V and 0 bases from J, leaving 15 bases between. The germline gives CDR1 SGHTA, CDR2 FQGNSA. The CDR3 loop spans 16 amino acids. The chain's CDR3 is CASSLRGGRSTDTQYF. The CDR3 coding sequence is TGTGCCAGCAGCCTGAGGGGGGGCAGGAGCACAGATACGCAGTATTTT.

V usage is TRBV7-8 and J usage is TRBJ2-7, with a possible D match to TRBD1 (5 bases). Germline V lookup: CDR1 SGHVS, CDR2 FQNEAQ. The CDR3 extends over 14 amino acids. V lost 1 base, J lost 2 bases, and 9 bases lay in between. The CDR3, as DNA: TGTGCCAGCAGCTTAGGGGGCAGGACCTACGAGCAGTACTTC. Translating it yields CASSLGGRTYEQYF. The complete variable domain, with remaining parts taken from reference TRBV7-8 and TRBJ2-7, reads GAGVSQSPRYKVAKRGQDVALRCDPISGHVSLFWYQQALGQGPEFLTYFQNEAQLDKSGLPSDRFFAERPEGSVSTLKIQRTQQEDSAVYLCASSLGGRTYEQYFGPGTRLTVT.

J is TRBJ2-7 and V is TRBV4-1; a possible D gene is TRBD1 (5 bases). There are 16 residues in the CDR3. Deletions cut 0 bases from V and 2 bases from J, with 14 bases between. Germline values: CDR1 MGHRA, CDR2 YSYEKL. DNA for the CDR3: TGCGCCAGCAGCCAAGAACCTGCAGGGATGCCCTACGAGCAGTACTTC. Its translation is CASSQEPAGMPYEQYF.

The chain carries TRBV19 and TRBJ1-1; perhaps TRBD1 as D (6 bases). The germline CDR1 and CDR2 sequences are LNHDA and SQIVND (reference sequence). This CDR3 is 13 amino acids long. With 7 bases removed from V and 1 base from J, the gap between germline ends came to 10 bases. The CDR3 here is CASTRTANTEAFF. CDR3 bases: TGTGCCAGTACCCGGACAGCGAACACTGAAGCTTTCTTT.

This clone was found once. The CDR3, as DNA: TGTGCCAGCAGTGAACTAGGACTAGCGGGAGGAAACACCGGGGAGCTGTTTTTT. Translating it yields CASSELGLAGGNTGELFF. This chain connects TRBV6-1 to TRBJ2-2, with 14 bases identical to TRBD2. The CDR3 is made up of 18 amino acids. Looked up from germline, CDR1 is MNHNS and CDR2 is SASEGT. V shed 2 bases, J shed 2 bases, and the junction held 4 bases outside the gene matches.

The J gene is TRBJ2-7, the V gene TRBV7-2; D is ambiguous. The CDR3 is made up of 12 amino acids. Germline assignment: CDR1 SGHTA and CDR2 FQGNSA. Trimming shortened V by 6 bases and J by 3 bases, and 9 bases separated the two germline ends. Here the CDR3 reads CASRSGFYEQYF. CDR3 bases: TGTGCCAGCAGGTCCGGGTTCTACGAGCAGTACTTC.

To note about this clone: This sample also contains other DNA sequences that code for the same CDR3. Here the CDR3 DNA reads TGTGCCAGCAGTTTTAGTAGCGGGTACGAGCAGTACTTC. Encoded protein: CASSFSSGYEQYF. The chain employs TRBV27 and TRBJ2-7; TRBD2 matches 7 bases. The CDR3 extends over 13 amino acids. Trimming took 3 bases from V and 4 from J; bases not matched to a gene: 3. Per germline, CDR1 MNHEY and CDR2 SMNVEV (reference sequence).

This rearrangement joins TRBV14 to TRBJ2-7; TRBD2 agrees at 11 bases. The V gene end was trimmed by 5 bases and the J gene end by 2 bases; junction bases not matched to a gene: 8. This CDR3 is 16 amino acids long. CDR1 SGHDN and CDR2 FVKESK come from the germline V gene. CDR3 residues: CASSLLAGGSTYEQYF. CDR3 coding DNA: TGTGCCAGCAGCTTGCTAGCGGGAGGATCGACCTACGAGCAGTACTTC.

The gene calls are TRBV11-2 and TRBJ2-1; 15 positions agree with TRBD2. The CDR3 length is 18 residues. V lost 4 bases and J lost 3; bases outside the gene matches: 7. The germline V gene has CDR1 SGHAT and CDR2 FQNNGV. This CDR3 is CASSSGTSGRIGYNEQFF. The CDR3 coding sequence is TGTGCCAGCAGCTCCGGGACTAGCGGGAGGATAGGCTACAATGAGCAGTTCTTC.

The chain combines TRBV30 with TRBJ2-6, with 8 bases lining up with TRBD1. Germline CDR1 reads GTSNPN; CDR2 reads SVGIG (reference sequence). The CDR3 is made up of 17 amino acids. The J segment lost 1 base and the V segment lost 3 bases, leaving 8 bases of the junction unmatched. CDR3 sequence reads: CAWRPGTGRSGANVLTF. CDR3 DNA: TGTGCCTGGAGACCGGGGACAGGCAGATCTGGGGCCAACGTCCTGACTTTC.

This CDR3 reads CASSVSIYSGSPDYGYTF. CDR3 nucleotide sequence: TGTGCCAGCAGTGTCTCTATTTATTCTGGGAGTCCCGACTATGGCTACACCTTC. This sequence joins TRBV6-1 and TRBJ1-2; no clear D gene. Germline V CDR1 and CDR2: MNHNS, SASEGT. This CDR3 has 18 residues. V dropped 4 bases and J dropped 3 bases, with 24 bases sitting between them.

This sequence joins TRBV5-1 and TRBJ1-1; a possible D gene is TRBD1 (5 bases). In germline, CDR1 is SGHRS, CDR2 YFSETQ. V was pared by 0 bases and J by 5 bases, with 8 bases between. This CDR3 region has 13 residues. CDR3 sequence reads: CASSLGTITEAFF. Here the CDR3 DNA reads TGCGCCAGCAGCTTGGGGACAATAACTGAAGCTTTCTTT.